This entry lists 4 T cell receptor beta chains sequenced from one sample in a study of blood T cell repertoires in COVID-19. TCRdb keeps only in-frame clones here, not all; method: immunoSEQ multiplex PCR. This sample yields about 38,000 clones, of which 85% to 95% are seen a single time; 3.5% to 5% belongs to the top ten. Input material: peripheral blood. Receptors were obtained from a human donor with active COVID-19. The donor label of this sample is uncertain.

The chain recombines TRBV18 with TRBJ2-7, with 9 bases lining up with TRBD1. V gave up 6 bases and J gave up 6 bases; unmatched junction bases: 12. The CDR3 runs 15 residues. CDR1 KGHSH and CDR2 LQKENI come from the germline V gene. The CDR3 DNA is TGTGCCAGCTCGCAACCGGGACAGGGTATGTTCGAGCAGTACTTC. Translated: CASSQPGQGMFEQYF.

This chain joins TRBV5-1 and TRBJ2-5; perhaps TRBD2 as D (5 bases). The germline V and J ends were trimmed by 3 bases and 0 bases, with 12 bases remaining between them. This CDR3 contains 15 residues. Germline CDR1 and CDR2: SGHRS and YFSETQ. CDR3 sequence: CASSSNVGNQETQYF. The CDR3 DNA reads TGCGCCAGCAGCTCCAACGTCGGGAACCAAGAGACCCAGTACTTC.

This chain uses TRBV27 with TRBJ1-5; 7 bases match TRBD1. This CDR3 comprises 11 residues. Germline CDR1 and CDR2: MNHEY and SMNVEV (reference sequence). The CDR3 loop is CPDRSDQPQHF. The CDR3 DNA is TGTCCGGACAGGAGCGATCAGCCCCAGCATTTT.

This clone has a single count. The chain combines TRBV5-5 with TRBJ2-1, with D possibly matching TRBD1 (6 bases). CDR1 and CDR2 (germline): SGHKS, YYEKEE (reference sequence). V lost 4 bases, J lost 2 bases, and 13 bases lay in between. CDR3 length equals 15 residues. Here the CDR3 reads CASSIKRDTYNEQFF. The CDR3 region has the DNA TGTGCCAGCAGCATAAAACGGGACACCTACAATGAGCAGTTCTTC. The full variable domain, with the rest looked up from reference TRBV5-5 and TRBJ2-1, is DAGVTQSPTHLIKTRGQQVTLRCSPISGHKSVSWYQQVLGQGPQFIFQYYEKEERGRGNFPDRFSARQFPNYSSELNVNALLLGDSALYLCASSIKRDTYNEQFFGPGTRLTVL.